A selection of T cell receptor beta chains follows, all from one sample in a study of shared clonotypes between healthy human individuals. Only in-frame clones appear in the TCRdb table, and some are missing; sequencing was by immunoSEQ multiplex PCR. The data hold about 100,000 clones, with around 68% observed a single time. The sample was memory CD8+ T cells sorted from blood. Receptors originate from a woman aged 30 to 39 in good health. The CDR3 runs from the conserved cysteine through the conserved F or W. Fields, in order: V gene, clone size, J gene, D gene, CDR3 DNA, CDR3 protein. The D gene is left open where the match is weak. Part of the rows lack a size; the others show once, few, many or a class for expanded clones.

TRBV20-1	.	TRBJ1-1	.	TGCAGTGCTCCAGAGAACACTGAAGCTTTCTTT	CSAPENTEAFF
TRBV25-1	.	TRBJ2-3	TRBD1	TGTGCCAGCAGTGGGACAGGGGAAGGGATAGATACGCAGTATTTT	CASSGTGEGIDTQYF
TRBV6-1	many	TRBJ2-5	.	TGTGCCAGCAGTTCCGGACTTCTCGGGGAGCAGTACTTC	CASSSGLLGEQYF
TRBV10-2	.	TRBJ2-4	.	TGCGCCAGCAGTGAGTTTAGGGTTTCGGACAAAAACATTCAGTACTTC	CASSEFRVSDKNIQYF
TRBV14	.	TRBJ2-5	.	TGTGCCAGCAGCCGTAGCCGTGAGCAGTACTTC	CASSRSREQYF
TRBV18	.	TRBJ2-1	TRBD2	TGTGCCAGCTCACCAGGTGTTAGCGGGAGCTACAATGAGCAGTTCTTC	CASSPGVSGSYNEQFF
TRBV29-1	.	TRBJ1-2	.	TGCAGCGCCTCAACCCCGGGGGTCCGATACGCTAACTATGGCTACACCTTC	CSASTPGVRYANYGYTF
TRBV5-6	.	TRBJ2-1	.	TGTGCCAGCAGCTTGTATATAGGTCTTTACAATGAGCAGTTCTTC	CASSLYIGLYNEQFF
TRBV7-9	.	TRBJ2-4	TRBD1	TGTGCCAGCAGCGGCCGGGACAGGGATGTATACATTCAGTACTTC	CASSGRDRDVYIQYF
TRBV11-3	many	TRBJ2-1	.	TGTGCCAGCAGCTCGGGACTGGCCTACAATGAGCAGTTCTTC	CASSSGLAYNEQFF
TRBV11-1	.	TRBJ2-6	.	TGTGCCAGCAGCTTAAGCTCTGGGGCCAACGTCCTGACTTTC	CASSLSSGANVLTF
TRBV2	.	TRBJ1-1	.	TGTGCCAGCAGTGAAGCTGGGGGGACCAGGAATGAAGCTTTCTTT	CASSEAGGTRNEAFF
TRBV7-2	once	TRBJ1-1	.	TGTGCCAGCAGCTTAACAGCTGGGGGGGCTTTCTTT	CASSLTAGGAFF
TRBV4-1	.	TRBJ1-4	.	TGCGCCAGCAGCCACCAACCGGGAGATGAAAAACTGTTTTTT	CASSHQPGDEKLFF
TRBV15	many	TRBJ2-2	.	TGTGCCACCAGCAGAGGAGACATCGACACCGGGGAGCTGTTTTTT	CATSRGDIDTGELFF
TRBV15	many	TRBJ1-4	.	TGTGCCACCAGCAGAACCCGTGAGGGGCCGGGTGAAAAACTGTTTTTT	CATSRTREGPGEKLFF
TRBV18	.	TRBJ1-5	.	TGTGCCAGCTCACCCGTTAATAGCAATCAGCCCCAGCATTTT	CASSPVNSNQPQHF
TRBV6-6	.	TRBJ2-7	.	TGTGCCAGCAGTTACGGAGATACAGTTCTCCACGAGCAGTACTTC	CASSYGDTVLHEQYF
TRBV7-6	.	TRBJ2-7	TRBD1	TGTGCCAGCAGCACCGGATGGACAGGGAAAAAAAAGCCCTACGAGCAGTACTTC	CASSTGWTGKKKPYEQYF
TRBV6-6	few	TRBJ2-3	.	TGTGCCAGCAGTTGGGCCAGGGGGGGGGCAGATACGCAGTATTTT	CASSWARGGADTQYF
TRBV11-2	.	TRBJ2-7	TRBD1	TGTGCCAGCAGCCTCGGACAGGGCGGCTACGAGCAGTACTTC	CASSLGQGGYEQYF
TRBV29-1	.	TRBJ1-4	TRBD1	TGCAGCGTTGTGGACAGGGTCAGTGAAAAACTGTTTTTT	CSVVDRVSEKLFF
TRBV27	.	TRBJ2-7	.	TGTGCCAGCAGTCCGGCAGACAGAGCCTACGAGCAGTACTTC	CASSPADRAYEQYF
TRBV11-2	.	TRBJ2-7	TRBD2	TGTGCCAGCAGCTTATTCCGGACCTGGCTAGCGGGTTACGAGCAGTACTTC	CASSLFRTWLAGYEQYF
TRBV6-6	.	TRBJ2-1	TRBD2	TGTGCCAGCAGTTACCAACTAGCGGGAGTGAGGAGTGAGCAGTTCTTC	CASSYQLAGVRSEQFF
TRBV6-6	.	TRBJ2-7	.	TGTGCCAGCAGTCAGACTAGTGGGGGTTCGTTTGACGAGCAGTACTTC	CASSQTSGGSFDEQYF
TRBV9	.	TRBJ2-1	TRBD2	TGTGCCAGCAGCGTAACTAGCGGCCCCTCGGGAGTCAATGAGCAGTTCTTC	CASSVTSGPSGVNEQFF
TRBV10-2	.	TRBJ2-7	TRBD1	TGCGCCAGCAGTGCCAACAGGGGGCCCGGCGAGCAGTACTTC	CASSANRGPGEQYF
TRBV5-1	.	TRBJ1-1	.	TGCGCCAGCAGACCGCCGGGGGTTCAAACTGAAGCTTTCTTT	CASRPPGVQTEAFF
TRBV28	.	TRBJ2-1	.	TGTGCCAGCAGTTTAGAGTTGGTAGAGCAGTTCTTC	CASSLELVEQFF
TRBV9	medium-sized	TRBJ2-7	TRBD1	TGTGCCAGCAGCGGGGACAGGGGGCCCTACGAGCAGTACTTC	CASSGDRGPYEQYF
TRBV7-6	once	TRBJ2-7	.	TGTGCCAGCAGCAGACCTGGGATCTACGAGCAGTACTTC	CASSRPGIYEQYF
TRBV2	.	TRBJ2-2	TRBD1	TGTGCCAGCAGTTCCGGGACAGGGTCCGGGGAGCTGTTTTTT	CASSSGTGSGELFF
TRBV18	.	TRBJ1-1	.	TGTGCCAGCTCCTGGGGGGAGGACACTGAAGCTTTCTTT	CASSWGEDTEAFF
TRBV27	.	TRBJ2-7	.	TGTGCCAGCAGTTTTGGAGCCGTGAGCTCCTACGAGCAGTACTTC	CASSFGAVSSYEQYF
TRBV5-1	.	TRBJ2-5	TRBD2	TGCGCCAGCAGCCGGACTAGGGAGGAGACCCAGTACTTC	CASSRTREETQYF
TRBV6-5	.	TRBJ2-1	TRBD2	TGTGCCAGCTCGGCTAGCGGGAGTTACAATGAGCAGTTCTTC	CASSASGSYNEQFF
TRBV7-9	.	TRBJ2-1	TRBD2	TGTGCCAGCAGCTCGTCTCTTGTAGCGGGGTTTTACAATGAGCAGTTCTTC	CASSSSLVAGFYNEQFF
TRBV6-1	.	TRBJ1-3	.	TGTGCCAGCAGTGAATGGGGGGACTCTGGAAACACCATATATTTT	CASSEWGDSGNTIYF
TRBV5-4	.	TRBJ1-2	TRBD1	TGTGCCAGCAGCTGGGGGCACAGGGGGCTTCAGGATGGCTACACCTTC	CASSWGHRGLQDGYTF
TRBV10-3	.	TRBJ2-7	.	TGTGCCATCAGTGAGTCACCGTCGACTCAGGGGATCTCCTACGAGCAGTACTTC	CAISESPSTQGISYEQYF
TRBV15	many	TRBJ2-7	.	TGTGCCACCAGCAGAGAGGTTGAGGGGTCCTACGAGCAGTACTTC	CATSREVEGSYEQYF
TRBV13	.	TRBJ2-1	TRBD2	TGTGCCAGCAGCTTAGAATCCCCCGGGCGGGAGGGATCCGGCTCCTACAATGAGCAGTTCTTC	CASSLESPGREGSGSYNEQFF
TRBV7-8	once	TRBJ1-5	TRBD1	TGTGCCAGCAGCTTAGCGGGTATAGGGGGCGGGATAGATCAGCCCCAGCATTTT	CASSLAGIGGGIDQPQHF
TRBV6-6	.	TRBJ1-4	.	TGTGCCAGTCACATGGGGTCAGGTGAAAAACTGTTTTTT	CASHMGSGEKLFF
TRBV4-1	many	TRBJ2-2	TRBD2	TGCGCCAGCAGCCAGATGCGACTAGCGGGAGGCGTCAGAGGGAACACCGGGGAGCTGTTTTTT	CASSQMRLAGGVRGNTGELFF
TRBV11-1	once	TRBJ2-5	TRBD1	TGTGCCAGCAGTCATCAGGGGGCCAAGACCCAGTACTTC	CASSHQGAKTQYF
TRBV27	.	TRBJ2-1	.	TGTGCCAGCAGTTTGGGGTCAGCCCTGTACAATGAGCAGTTCTTC	CASSLGSALYNEQFF
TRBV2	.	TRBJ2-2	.	TGTGCCAGCAGTGAACGGGCAGGTTCGACCGGGGAGCTGTTTTTT	CASSERAGSTGELFF
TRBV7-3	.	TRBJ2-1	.	TGTGCCAGCAGCTTAAGTAGCGGCCTGTACAATGAGCAGTTCTTC	CASSLSSGLYNEQFF
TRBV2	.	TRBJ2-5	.	TGTGCCAGCAGGGACCCGGAGGAGACCCAGTACTTC	CASRDPEETQYF
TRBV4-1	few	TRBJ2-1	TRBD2	TGCGCCAGCAGCCAAGATTGGGGACTAGCGGGAGTTAATGAGCAGTTCTTC	CASSQDWGLAGVNEQFF
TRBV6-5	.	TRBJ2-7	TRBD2	TGTGCCAGCAGTTTACTAGCGGGAGGCTACGAGCAGTACTTC	CASSLLAGGYEQYF
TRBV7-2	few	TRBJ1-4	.	TGTGCCAGCAGCTTTGGATCAGGGTTTCCCGAAAAACTGTTTTTT	CASSFGSGFPEKLFF
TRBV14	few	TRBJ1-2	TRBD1	TGTGCCAGCAGCAACAGGGGGAGATCATATGGCTACACCTTC	CASSNRGRSYGYTF